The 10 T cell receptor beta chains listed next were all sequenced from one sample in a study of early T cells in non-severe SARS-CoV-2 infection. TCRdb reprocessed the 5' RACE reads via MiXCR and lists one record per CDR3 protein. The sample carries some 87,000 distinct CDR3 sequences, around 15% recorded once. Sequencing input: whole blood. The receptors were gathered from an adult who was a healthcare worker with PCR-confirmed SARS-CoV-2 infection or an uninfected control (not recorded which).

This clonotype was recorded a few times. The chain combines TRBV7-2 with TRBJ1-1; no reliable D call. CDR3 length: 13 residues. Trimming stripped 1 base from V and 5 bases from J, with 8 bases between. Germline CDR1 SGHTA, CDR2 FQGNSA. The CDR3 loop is CASSLDFRTEAFF. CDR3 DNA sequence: TGTGCCAGCAGCTTAGATTTCCGGACTGAAGCTTTCTTT.

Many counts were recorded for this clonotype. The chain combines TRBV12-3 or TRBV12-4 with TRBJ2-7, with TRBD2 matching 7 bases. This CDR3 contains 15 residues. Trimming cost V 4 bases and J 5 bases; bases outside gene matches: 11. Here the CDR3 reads CASSSERGGSDEQYF. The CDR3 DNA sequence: TGTGCCAGCAGTTCCGAGAGGGGCGGGAGCGACGAGCAGTACTTC.

This chain's CDR3 is CASSFGYDTDTQYF. CDR3 coding DNA: TGTGCCAGCAGCTTTGGATACGACACAGATACGCAGTATTTT. V usage is TRBV7-8 and J usage is TRBJ2-3, with unresolved D. V was clipped by 3 bases and J by 2 bases, with 9 bases between them. Looked up from germline, CDR1 is SGHVS and CDR2 is FQNEAQ. CDR3 length equals 14 residues. Full variable domain (outside the CDR3, taken from reference TRBV7-8 and TRBJ2-3): GAGVSQSPRYKVAKRGQDVALRCDPISGHVSLFWYQQALGQGPEFLTYFQNEAQLDKSGLPSDRFFAERPEGSVSTLKIQRTQQEDSAVYLCASSFGYDTDTQYFGPGTRLTVL.

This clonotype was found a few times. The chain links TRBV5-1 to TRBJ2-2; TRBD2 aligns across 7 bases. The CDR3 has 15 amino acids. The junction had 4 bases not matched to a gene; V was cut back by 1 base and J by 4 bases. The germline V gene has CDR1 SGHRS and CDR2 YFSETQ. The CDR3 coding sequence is TGCGCCAGCAGCTTGCGGGGGGTCGGCACCGGGGAGCTGTTTTTT. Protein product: CASSLRGVGTGELFF.

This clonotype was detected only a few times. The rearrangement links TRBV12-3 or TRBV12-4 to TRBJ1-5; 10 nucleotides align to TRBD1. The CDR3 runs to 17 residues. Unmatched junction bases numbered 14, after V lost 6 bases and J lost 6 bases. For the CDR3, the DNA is TGTGCCAGCAGCTCGGGACAGGGGACGACGGGCGCTCAGCCCCAGCATTTT. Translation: CASSSGQGTTGAQPQHF.

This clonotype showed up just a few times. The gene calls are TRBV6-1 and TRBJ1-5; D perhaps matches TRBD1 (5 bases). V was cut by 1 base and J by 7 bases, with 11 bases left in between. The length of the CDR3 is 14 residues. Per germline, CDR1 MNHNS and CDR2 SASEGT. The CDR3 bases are TGTGCCAGCAGTGAAGGCGCCTCAGGGCAGCCCCAGCATTTT. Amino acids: CASSEGASGQPQHF.

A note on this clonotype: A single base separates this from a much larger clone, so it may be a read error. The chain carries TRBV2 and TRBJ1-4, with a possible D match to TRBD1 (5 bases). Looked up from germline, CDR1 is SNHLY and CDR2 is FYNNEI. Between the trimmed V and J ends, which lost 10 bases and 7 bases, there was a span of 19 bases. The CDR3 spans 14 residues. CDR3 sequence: CATRETEPSEKLFF. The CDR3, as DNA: TGTGCCACGAGGGAGACAGAGCCTAGTGAAAAACTGTTTTTT.

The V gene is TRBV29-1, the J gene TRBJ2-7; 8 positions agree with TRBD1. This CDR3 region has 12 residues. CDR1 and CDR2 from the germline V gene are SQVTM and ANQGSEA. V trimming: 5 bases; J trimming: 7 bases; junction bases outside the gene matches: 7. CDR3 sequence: CSVRQGTGEQYF. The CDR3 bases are TGCAGCGTTAGACAGGGGACGGGAGAGCAGTACTTC.

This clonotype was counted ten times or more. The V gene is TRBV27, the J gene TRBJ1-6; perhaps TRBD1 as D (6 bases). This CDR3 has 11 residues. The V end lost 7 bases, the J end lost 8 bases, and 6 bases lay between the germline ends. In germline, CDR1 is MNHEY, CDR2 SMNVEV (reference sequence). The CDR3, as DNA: TGTGCCAGCAAGGGGGATTCACCCCTCCACTTT. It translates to CASKGDSPLHF.

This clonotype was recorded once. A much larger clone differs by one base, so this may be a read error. CDR3 sequence: CSFRTRDGYTF. The DNA of the CDR3 is TGCAGCTTCCGGACAAGGGATGGCTACACCTTC. V is TRBV29-1 and J is TRBJ1-2; D perhaps matches TRBD1 (5 bases). Deletions cut 8 bases from V and 6 bases from J, with 13 bases between. The CDR3 sequence is 11 residues long. Germline assignment: CDR1 SQVTM and CDR2 ANQGSEA. Supplemented by reference TRBV29-1 and TRBJ1-2, the full variable domain reads SAVISQKPSRDICQRGTSLTIQCQVDSQVTMMFWYRQQPGQSLTLIATANQGSEATYESGFVIDKFPISRPNLTFSTLTVSNMSPEDSSIYLCSFRTRDGYTFGSGTRLTVV.